Below are 22 T cell receptor beta chains sequenced from a single sample in a study of T cells in localized non-small cell lung cancer. Method: immunoSEQ multiplex PCR; TCRdb's copy keeps in-frame clones and lacks some. The sample carries 4,500 to 5,000 clones, approximately 30% recorded once. The sample in question was lung tumor tissue, obtained before any cancer treatment. The receptors were sampled from a woman aged 35-70 years with stage II squamous cell lung carcinoma.

The rearrangement joins TRBV28 to TRBJ2-7, with no clear D. Germline V gene data show CDR1 as MDHEN and CDR2 as SYDVKM. The CDR3 is made up of 14 amino acids. The V end was cut by 3 bases, the J end by 1 base, with 10 bases between. For the CDR3, the DNA is TGTGCCAGCAGTTTTGTACAAACATCCTACGAGCAGTACTTC. This gives the protein CASSFVQTSYEQYF.

This clone turned up a few times. The rearrangement joins TRBV11-3 to TRBJ1-3; possibly TRBD1 for D (5 bases). Per the germline V gene, CDR1 is SGHNT and CDR2 is YENEEA. The CDR3 has 15 residues. The V end was cut by 1 base, the J end by 4 bases, with 11 bases between. This CDR3 is CASSLVAGQGNTIYF. CDR3 bases: TGTGCCAGCAGCTTAGTGGCAGGGCAAGGAAACACCATATATTTT.

Only a few counts were recorded for this clone. J is TRBJ2-5 and V is TRBV6-8; D is undetermined. Germline-derived CDR1 and CDR2 are MNHGY and SAAAGT. This CDR3 region has 13 residues. V was clipped by 4 bases and J by 2 bases, with 8 bases between them. DNA for the CDR3: TGTGCCAGCAGTTCCCAGTCGCAAGAGACCCAGTACTTC. Translated: CASSSQSQETQYF.

The J gene is TRBJ2-7, the V gene TRBV28, with 7 bases lining up with TRBD1. The CDR3 has 14 amino acids. V was pared by 7 bases and J by 0 bases, with 6 bases of the junction left unmatched. Germline lookup yields CDR1 MDHEN and CDR2 SYDVKM. The CDR3 here is CASITGVGSYEQYF. CDR3 nucleotide sequence: TGTGCCAGCATTACAGGGGTCGGCTCCTACGAGCAGTACTTC.

The chain employs TRBV19 and TRBJ2-3, with TRBD2 identical over 12 bases. The trim removed 6 bases at V and 3 bases at J, leaving 10 bases unmatched. The length of the CDR3 is 17 residues. CDR1 is LNHDA, CDR2 SQIVND, per germline (reference sequence). This chain's CDR3 is CASSQGPLAGGTDTQYF. The CDR3 nucleotides read TGTGCCAGTAGCCAAGGGCCACTAGCGGGAGGAACAGATACGCAGTATTTT.

The genes are TRBV28 and TRBJ1-3, with TRBD1 matching over 8 bases. Germline CDR1 reads MDHEN; CDR2 reads SYDVKM. V lost 3 bases and J lost 4; bases outside the gene matches: 2. The CDR3 loop spans 14 amino acids. CDR3 amino acids: CASSFGTGGNTIYF. The DNA for the CDR3 is TGTGCCAGCAGTTTTGGGACAGGCGGAAACACCATATATTTT.

This chain joins TRBV28 and TRBJ2-3; tentatively, D is TRBD1 (5 bases). V lost 7 bases, J lost 2 bases, and 19 bases lay in between. The CDR3 extends over 16 amino acids. The germline V gene has CDR1 MDHEN and CDR2 SYDVKM. The CDR3 DNA reads TGTGCCAGCATACCCCCCGGACACCGAACCACAGATACGCAGTATTTT. Translated: CASIPPGHRTTDTQYF.

DNA for the CDR3: TGTGCCAGCAGCTTGGGAGGGGCGGGACAGGCCTACGAGCAGTACTTC. Its translation: CASSLGGAGQAYEQYF. The V and J genes are TRBV11-3 and TRBJ2-7, with TRBD1 as a possible D gene (8 bases). Germline V gene sequence: CDR1 SGHNT, CDR2 YENEEA. V lost 3 bases and J lost 2, with 17 bases in between. The CDR3 has 16 residues.

The rearrangement joins TRBV6-8 to TRBJ2-7; TRBD2 agrees at 9 bases. CDR1 and CDR2 (germline): MNHGY, SAAAGT. With V trimmed by 2 bases and J by 2 bases, 4 bases remained unmatched. CDR3 length: 15 amino acids. CDR3 loop: CASSYPTSGTYEQYF. For the CDR3, the DNA is TGTGCCAGCAGTTACCCGACTAGCGGAACCTACGAGCAGTACTTC.

V is TRBV30 and J is TRBJ2-2; 9 bases are a match to TRBD2. CDR3 length: 16 amino acids. From germline, CDR1 is GTSNPN and CDR2 SVGIG (reference sequence). V lost 3 bases, J lost 0 bases, and 5 bases stayed unmatched. The CDR3 spells CAWRRGLASNTGELFF. The DNA for the CDR3 is TGTGCCTGGAGGAGGGGACTAGCTTCGAACACCGGGGAGCTGTTTTTT.

This clone was picked up a small number of times. The gene calls are TRBV11-3 and TRBJ1-2, with D tentatively TRBD1 (5 bases). The CDR3 is 14 residues long. CDR1 SGHNT and CDR2 YENEEA come from the germline V gene. V lost 2 bases and J 4 bases, leaving 11 bases between the germline ends. This chain's CDR3 is CASSLSLQGYGYTF. As DNA, the CDR3 is TGTGCCAGCAGCTTATCTCTCCAGGGCTATGGCTACACCTTC.

V is TRBV18 and J is TRBJ2-1; 14 nucleotides align to TRBD2. The CDR3 sequence is 15 residues long. V lost 3 bases and J lost 9; bases outside the gene matches: 4. Germline CDR1 is KGHSH and CDR2 is LQKENI. The DNA for the CDR3 is TGTGCCAGCTCACCCCCGGGACTAGCGGGAGCTGAGCAGTTCTTC. Its translation is CASSPPGLAGAEQFF.

This sequence joins TRBV18 and TRBJ2-7; 7 bases fit TRBD1. This CDR3 is built from 14 residues. The V segment lost 0 bases and the J segment 1 base; nucleotides outside the gene matches: 0. CDR1 is KGHSH, CDR2 LQKENI, per germline. CDR3 nucleotides: TGTGCCAGCTCACCACCGGGACAGTCCTACGAGCAGTACTTC. Amino acids: CASSPPGQSYEQYF. The full variable domain, with the rest looked up from reference TRBV18 and TRBJ2-7, is NAGVMQNPRHLVRRRGQEARLRCSPMKGHSHVYWYRQLPEEGLKFMVYLQKENIIDESGMPKERFSAEFPKEGPSILRIQQVVRGDSAAYFCASSPPGQSYEQYFGPGTRLTVT.

V usage is TRBV5-1 and J usage is TRBJ1-2; D not certain. CDR1 SGHRS and CDR2 YFSETQ come from the germline V gene. Deletions cut 0 bases from V and 3 bases from J, with 9 bases between. CDR3 length: 14 amino acids. The DNA of the CDR3 is TGCGCCAGCAGCTTGGATCTGGGAGACTATGGCTACACCTTC. Translation gives CASSLDLGDYGYTF. Based on the CDR3 plus reference TRBV5-1 and TRBJ1-2, the full variable domain is KAGVTQTPRYLIKTRGQQVTLSCSPISGHRSVSWYQQTPGQGLQFLFEYFSETQRNKGNFPGRFSGRQFSNSRSEMNVSTLELGDSALYLCASSLDLGDYGYTFGSGTRLTVV.

The chain is built from TRBV11-3 and TRBJ2-7, with TRBD2 identical over 10 bases. The germline CDR1 and CDR2 sequences are SGHNT and YENEEA. The J segment lost 3 bases and the V segment lost 1 base, leaving 6 bases of the junction unmatched. The CDR3 loop spans 16 amino acids. The CDR3 nucleotides read TGTGCCAGCAGCTTAGGGTTTAGCGGGAGGATCTACGAGCAGTACTTC. Translating it yields CASSLGFSGRIYEQYF. Full variable domain (missing parts from reference TRBV11-3 and TRBJ2-7): EAGVVQSPRYKIIEKKQPVAFWCNPISGHNTLYWYLQNLGQGPELLIRYENEEAVDDSQLPKDRFSAERLKGVDSTLKIQPAELGDSAVYLCASSLGFSGRIYEQYFGPGTRLTVT.

This clone has just a few counts. The chain has TRBV6-8 and TRBJ2-3; no clear D. Looked up from germline, CDR1 is MNHGY and CDR2 is SAAAGT. CDR3 size: 15 residues. The V and J ends lost 5 bases and 4 bases respectively, with 16 bases between them. This chain's CDR3 is CASSQTPYTSDTQYF. Written as DNA, the CDR3 is TGTGCCAGCAGTCAAACCCCATATACGTCAGATACGCAGTATTTT.

V is TRBV28 and J is TRBJ2-7; D is perhaps TRBD2 (7 bases). Germline V gene sequence: CDR1 MDHEN, CDR2 SYDVKM. Trimming took 6 bases from V and 3 from J, leaving 18 bases between them. The CDR3 loop spans 15 amino acids. CDR3 nucleotide sequence: TGTGCCAGCAGCCCCCCGGCGGGGGCCTTCTACGAGCAGTACTTC. Translating it yields CASSPPAGAFYEQYF.

The rearrangement uses TRBV5-1 and TRBJ2-3, with TRBD2 matching over 10 bases. This CDR3 spans 16 amino acids. The V gene's germline CDR1 is SGHRS and CDR2 YFSETQ. V was pared by 2 bases and J by 6 bases, with 9 bases of the junction left unmatched. The CDR3 DNA reads as TGCGCCAGCAGCTTCCGAGCGGGAGGGCCAGGGGATACGCAGTATTTT. Amino acids: CASSFRAGGPGDTQYF.

The V and J genes are TRBV6-8 and TRBJ2-7; TRBD1 might be the D (5 bases). Trimming cost V 0 bases and J 2 bases, with 11 bases left between them. Germline values: CDR1 MNHGY, CDR2 SAAAGT. The CDR3 is made up of 15 amino acids. CDR3 amino acids: CASSYSSDSAYEQYF. Written as DNA, the CDR3 is TGTGCCAGCAGTTACTCGAGTGACAGCGCCTACGAGCAGTACTTC.

This clone came up a few times. The rearrangement uses TRBV30 and TRBJ1-1; no clear D gene. The ends were cut back, 0 bases at V and 4 bases at J, with 12 bases in the middle. Per the germline V gene, CDR1 is GTSNPN and CDR2 is SVGIG (reference sequence). The CDR3 runs 14 residues. This CDR3 is CAWSVPGVSTEAFF. The DNA of the CDR3 is TGTGCCTGGAGTGTTCCGGGAGTGAGCACTGAAGCTTTCTTT.

This rearrangement joins TRBV28 to TRBJ2-1; unclear D gene. Trimming shortened V by 2 bases and J by 2 bases, and 10 bases separated the two germline ends. The CDR3 totals 15 residues. The germline gives CDR1 MDHEN, CDR2 SYDVKM. CDR3: CASSLEVIAYNEQFF. The CDR3, as DNA: TGTGCCAGCAGTTTAGAGGTTATAGCCTACAATGAGCAGTTCTTC. Full variable domain (missing parts from reference TRBV28 and TRBJ2-1): DVKVTQSSRYLVKRTGEKVFLECVQDMDHENMFWYRQDPGLGLRLIYFSYDVKMKEKGDIPEGYSVSREKKERFSLILESASTNQTSMYLCASSLEVIAYNEQFFGPGTRLTVL.

The chain couples TRBV30 to TRBJ1-2, with a tentative D call TRBD1 (5 bases). V lost 8 bases to trimming and J lost 7 bases, with 17 bases between them. The CDR3 is made up of 12 amino acids. Germline V gene data show CDR1 as GTSNPN and CDR2 as SVGIG (reference sequence). As DNA, the CDR3 is TGTGCCCTGGAGATCAGGGCTGGTGGCTACACCTTC. It is translated as CALEIRAGGYTF.